This T cell receptor beta chain originates from a study of T cell responses to AZD1222 COVID-19 vaccine. Whole-study context: Pooling of second doses given at about 4 or about 12 weeks was done.

Germline-derived CDR1 and CDR2 are MNHEY and SVGEGT. J gave up 0 bases and V 6 bases, and 4 bases lay outside the gene matches. This CDR3 spans 15 amino acids. Profiled with immunoSEQ multiplex PCR; TCRdb holds only in-frame clones, not every one. Of 120,000 to 150,000 clones in the sample, about 90% were seen once. J is TRBJ2-7 and V is TRBV6-2 or TRBV6-3; 11 nucleotides line up with TRBD2. This receptor was obtained from an adult in good health. The input for sequencing was peripheral blood, taken on day 0 of AZD1222 vaccination. The CDR3 DNA is TGTGCCAGCAGCAAACTAGCGGGAGCCTCCTACGAGCAGTACTTC. Amino acid sequence: CASSKLAGASYEQYF.